These 32 T cell receptor beta chains originate from one sample sequenced in a study of Graves' ophthalmopathy and Graves' hyperthyroidism. Investigators amplified TCR beta CDR3 regions from RNA transcripts. A first-round RT-PCR used HTBI primers, followed by a second-round multiplex PCR. Using its own MiXCR run on the multiplex PCR reads, TCRdb lists one record per CDR3 protein. Altogether a few hundred thousand distinct CDR3 sequences are present, 20% to 25% being singletons, with the ten largest covering 2.5% to 3.5%. Sequencing was carried out using peripheral blood. The receptors were sampled from a young woman with stable Graves' hyperthyroidism.

This clonotype was picked up many times. The chain combines TRBV27 with TRBJ2-5; no definite D call. Germline assignment: CDR1 MNHEY and CDR2 SMNVEV (reference sequence). CDR3 length: 14 amino acids. Trimming pared 3 bases from V and 0 bases from J, leaving 8 bases between. The CDR3 DNA sequence: TGTGCCAGCAGTTTGGACCATTACCAAGAGACCCAGTACTTC. It yields the protein CASSLDHYQETQYF.

The chain combines TRBV12-3 or TRBV12-4 with TRBJ1-1; D remains unclear. The V end was cut by 6 bases, the J end by 6 bases, with 8 bases between. The CDR3 length is 11 residues. CDR3 protein: CASSRSSEAFF. The CDR3 nucleotides are TGTGCCAGCAGCCGGAGTTCTGAAGCTTTCTTT.

V usage is TRBV20-1 and J usage is TRBJ1-1, with 7 nucleotides matching TRBD1. After removal of 0 bases from V and 4 bases from J, the junction contained 8 bases not matched to a gene. CDR1 is DFQATT, CDR2 SNEGSKA, per germline (reference sequence). The CDR3 extends over 15 amino acids. The CDR3: CSARDRARGGTEAFF. The CDR3 DNA reads as TGCAGTGCTAGAGATCGAGCCAGGGGGGGCACTGAAGCTTTCTTT.

The V call is TRBV12-3 or TRBV12-4, the J call TRBJ1-2, with 7 bases that match TRBD1. This CDR3 has 15 residues. The ends lost 6 bases at V and 4 bases at J; junction bases unmatched: 11. The CDR3 reads CASSPTRTGVYGYTF. CDR3 DNA sequence: TGTGCCAGCAGCCCAACCCGGACAGGCGTCTATGGCTACACCTTC.

This clonotype has at least ten counts. V usage is TRBV10-3 and J usage is TRBJ2-7; TRBD2 aligns across 9 bases. The trim removed 3 bases at V and 5 bases at J, leaving 8 bases unmatched. CDR3 size: 15 residues. Germline-derived CDR1 and CDR2 are ENHRY and SYGVKD. This CDR3 is CAISDPSGRRNEQYF. The CDR3, as DNA: TGTGCCATCAGTGACCCCAGCGGGAGGAGAAACGAGCAGTACTTC.

This chain joins TRBV5-1 and TRBJ2-2; unclear D gene. CDR3 length equals 16 residues. Trimming took off 0 bases at V and 2 bases at J, with 11 bases between the two ends. The germline gives CDR1 SGHRS, CDR2 YFSETQ. The CDR3 is CASSLGSGFNTGELFF. The CDR3 DNA is TGCGCCAGCAGCTTGGGCTCTGGATTTAACACCGGGGAGCTGTTTTTT.

This clonotype was seen repeatedly, ten times or more. This chain uses TRBV30 with TRBJ2-2; the match to TRBD2 covers 10 bases. The V gene end was trimmed by 2 bases and the J gene end by 6 bases; junction bases not matched to a gene: 6. The CDR3 totals 15 residues. CDR1 is GTSNPN, CDR2 SVGIG, per germline (reference sequence). In nucleotides, the CDR3 is TGTGCCTGGAGTCTCCTAGCGGGAGCGGCCGGGGAGCTGTTTTTT. Its protein is CAWSLLAGAAGELFF.

This clonotype was found many times. The chain joins TRBV2 to TRBJ1-2; 10 bases are shared with TRBD1. This CDR3 has 13 residues. The junction had 4 bases not matched to a gene; V was cut back by 7 bases and J by 5 bases. From germline, CDR1 is SNHLY and CDR2 FYNNEI. CDR3 nucleotides: TGTGCCAGCACCGGGGGACAGGGGTATGGCTACACCTTC. It specifies CASTGGQGYGYTF.

The rearrangement links TRBV6-1 to TRBJ1-1; D is possibly TRBD1 (5 bases). There are 14 residues in the CDR3. V was trimmed by 3 bases and J by 2 bases, leaving 10 bases between them. The V gene's germline CDR1 is MNHNS and CDR2 SASEGT. The CDR3 here is CASSDGGFNTEAFF. The DNA of the CDR3 is TGTGCCAGCAGTGATGGGGGGTTCAACACTGAAGCTTTCTTT.

This clonotype was counted at least ten times. The CDR3 loop is CASSLGFDQPQHF. As DNA, the CDR3 is TGTGCCAGCAGCTTAGGATTTGATCAGCCCCAGCATTTT. The chain links TRBV11-1 to TRBJ1-5, with D uncertain. The length of the CDR3 is 13 residues. Trimming pared 1 base from V and 5 bases from J, leaving 6 bases between. Germline loops: CDR1 SGHAT, CDR2 FQDESV (reference sequence). The entire variable domain, with the rest obtained from reference TRBV11-1 and TRBJ1-5, is as follows: EAEVAQSPRYKITEKSQAVAFWCDPISGHATLYWYRQILGQGPELLVQFQDESVVDDSQLPKDRFSAERLKGVDSTLKIQPAELGDSAMYLCASSLGFDQPQHFGDGTRLSIL.

This chain uses TRBV11-2 with TRBJ1-1, with no clear D. This CDR3 spans 14 amino acids. V was trimmed by 9 bases and J by 3 bases, leaving 17 bases between them. Germline-derived CDR1 and CDR2 are SGHAT and FQNNGV. The CDR3 loop is CASSIARTDTEAFF. CDR3 in DNA: TGTGCCAGTAGTATAGCCAGGACGGACACTGAAGCTTTCTTT. Variable domain in full (rest from reference TRBV11-2 and TRBJ1-1): EAGVAQSPRYKIIEKRQSVAFWCNPISGHATLYWYQQILGQGPKLLIQFQNNGVVDDSQLPKDRFSAERLKGVDSTLKIQPAKLEDSAVYLCASSIARTDTEAFFGQGTRLTVV.

This clonotype has a count of ten or more. This chain connects TRBV6-2 or TRBV6-3 to TRBJ2-7; the D is unclear. The CDR3 runs to 13 residues. Germline V gene data show CDR1 as MNHEY and CDR2 as SVGEGT. V was trimmed by 5 bases and J by 6 bases, leaving 14 bases between them. The CDR3 sequence is CASSLLPRTEQYF. CDR3 nucleotide sequence: TGTGCCAGCAGTCTTCTACCCCGCACCGAGCAGTACTTC.

This clonotype was seen at least ten times. J is TRBJ1-1 and V is TRBV27; D call uncertain. Germline V gene data show CDR1 as MNHEY and CDR2 as SMNVEV (reference sequence). The ends were cut back, 6 bases at V and 4 bases at J, with 15 bases in the middle. This CDR3 spans 14 amino acids. CDR3 region: CASRAILQFTEAFF. The CDR3 bases are TGTGCCAGCAGAGCCATTCTACAGTTCACTGAAGCTTTCTTT.

This clonotype has a count of ten or more. The CDR3 loop reads CASSIYDRNTEAFF. In DNA, the CDR3 is TGTGCCAGTAGTATATACGACAGGAACACTGAAGCTTTCTTT. This chain connects TRBV19 to TRBJ1-1; TRBD1 might be the D (5 bases). The CDR3 spans 14 residues. Trimming took 2 bases from V and 1 from J, leaving 8 bases between them. Germline CDR1 LNHDA, CDR2 SQIVND (reference sequence). Combining the CDR3 with reference TRBV19 and TRBJ1-1 gives the whole variable domain DGGITQSPKYLFRKEGQNVTLSCEQNLNHDAMYWYRQDPGQGLRLIYYSQIVNDFQKGDIAEGYSVSREKKESFPLTVTSAQKNPTAFYLCASSIYDRNTEAFFGQGTRLTVV.

Many counts were recorded for this clonotype. The chain links TRBV10-3 to TRBJ2-7; 9 positions agree with TRBD2. The V segment lost 4 bases and the J segment 4 bases; nucleotides outside the gene matches: 5. CDR1 is ENHRY and CDR2 is SYGVKD in the germline V gene. The CDR3 is 14 residues long. CDR3 loop: CAISGLAAQYEQYF. The CDR3 DNA sequence: TGTGCCATCAGTGGACTAGCGGCCCAATACGAGCAGTACTTC.

This clonotype was detected many times. V usage is TRBV5-1 and J usage is TRBJ1-1; D remains unclear. V lost 7 bases, J lost 8 bases, and 15 bases lay in between. The germline gives CDR1 SGHRS, CDR2 YFSETQ. The CDR3 is 12 amino acids. The CDR3 bases are TGCGCCAGCCCCTTTTGCCCCGGGGAAGCTTTCTTT. Translating gives CASPFCPGEAFF.

A few counts support this clonotype. The chain couples TRBV10-3 to TRBJ2-6; D is uncertain. The length of the CDR3 is 13 residues. CDR1 ENHRY and CDR2 SYGVKD come from the germline V gene. V dropped 5 bases and J dropped 1 base, with 3 bases sitting between them. The CDR3 bases are TGTGCCATCAGTCCATCTGGGGCCAACGTCCTGACTTTC. It yields the protein CAISPSGANVLTF.

In its sample, this clonotype was seen many times. This chain uses TRBV9 with TRBJ1-3, with a weak D call TRBD1 (5 bases). V lost 6 bases and J lost 2, with 18 bases in between. CDR3 size: 16 residues. Germline values: CDR1 SGDLS, CDR2 YYNGEE. CDR3 sequence: CASTAGGGRTGNTIYF. The CDR3 DNA sequence: TGTGCCAGCACCGCGGGGGGGGGTAGGACTGGAAACACCATATATTTT.

This clonotype appeared a few times. The V and J genes are TRBV12-3 or TRBV12-4 and TRBJ1-3, with TRBD1 matching over 7 bases. V was pared by 6 bases and J by 0 bases, with 8 bases of the junction left unmatched. CDR3 size: 16 residues. CDR3 amino acids: CASSSEQGSSGNTIYF. The CDR3 DNA sequence: TGTGCCAGCAGCTCCGAACAGGGGAGCTCTGGAAACACCATATATTTT.

This clonotype came up many times. The chain uses TRBV20-1 and TRBJ2-5; D remains ambiguous. Germline CDR1 is DFQATT and CDR2 is SNEGSKA (reference sequence). Between the trimmed V and J ends, which lost 1 base and 1 base, there was a span of 10 bases. There are 14 residues in the CDR3. CDR3 DNA: TGCAGTGCTAGAGGTGGCTGGGTCCAAGAGACCCAGTACTTC. This gives the protein CSARGGWVQETQYF.

About this clonotype itself: One end of the junction does not line up with germline, which may come from a read error. CDR3 DNA: TGTGCCAGCATCCCTTCGGGACAGGGAAATTCACCCCTTCACTTT. It is translated as CASIPSGQGNSPLHF. The rearrangement joins TRBV25-1 to TRBJ1-6; 9 nucleotides align to TRBD1. The germline V gene has CDR1 MGHDK and CDR2 SYGVNS. This CDR3 has 15 residues.

The CDR3 DNA reads as TGCGCCAGCAGCTCTTCTAGCAGCCAAAGCACAGATACGCAGTATTTT. Translated, it gives CASSSSSSQSTDTQYF. This chain uses TRBV5-1 with TRBJ2-3, with D possibly matching TRBD2 (5 bases). Trimming left V 3 bases short and J 0 bases short, with 14 bases between. Germline values: CDR1 SGHRS, CDR2 YFSETQ. This CDR3 is 16 amino acids long.

This clonotype showed up many times. CDR3 protein: CSIKQGRNSPLHF. The CDR3 DNA is TGCAGCATAAAACAGGGGAGAAATTCACCCCTCCACTTT. The V call is TRBV29-1, the J call TRBJ1-6, with 7 bases lining up with TRBD1. The CDR3 is 13 amino acids. Germline V gene sequence: CDR1 SQVTM, CDR2 ANQGSEA. After removal of 8 bases from V and 7 bases from J, the junction contained 8 bases not matched to a gene.

This chain connects TRBV20-1 to TRBJ2-7, with 8 bases identical to TRBD2. This CDR3 has 11 residues. Germline lookup yields CDR1 DFQATT and CDR2 SNEGSKA (reference sequence). The J segment lost 7 bases and the V segment lost 5 bases, leaving 4 bases of the junction unmatched. CDR3 sequence: CSAPRGGEQYF. As DNA, the CDR3 is TGCAGTGCTCCTCGGGGGGGAGAGCAGTACTTC.

This clonotype has a count of ten or more. The chain has TRBV11-2 and TRBJ1-2, with a possible D match to TRBD1 (5 bases). The V gene's germline CDR1 is SGHAT and CDR2 FQNNGV. This CDR3 spans 13 amino acids. The V gene lost 5 bases and the J gene lost 5 bases, with 12 bases spanning the gap. The CDR3 reads CASSAPGLYGYTF. The CDR3 DNA is TGTGCCAGCAGCGCACCAGGGTTATATGGCTACACCTTC.

This clonotype was counted at least ten times. The gene calls are TRBV9 and TRBJ1-1, with 9 bases aligning to TRBD1. The CDR3 is made up of 13 amino acids. CDR1 SGDLS and CDR2 YYNGEE come from the germline V gene. Unmatched junction bases numbered 4, after V lost 2 bases and J lost 8 bases. The CDR3, as DNA: TGTGCCAGCAGCGTCACCGGGACAGGGGAAGCTTTCTTT. This sequence encodes CASSVTGTGEAFF.

This clonotype occurred many times. The V and J genes are TRBV6-5 and TRBJ1-1, with 7 bases lining up with TRBD1. The CDR3 is made up of 15 amino acids. Trimming removed 6 bases from V and 1 base from J; junction bases left unmatched: 8. CDR1 MNHEY and CDR2 SVGAGI come from the germline V gene. This chain's CDR3 is CASRTTGTENTEAFF. As DNA, the CDR3 is TGTGCCAGCAGAACAACCGGGACAGAGAACACTGAAGCTTTCTTT.

Regarding this clonotype: The junction and the germline gene differ at one end; a read error may be behind it. The chain is built from TRBV24-1 and TRBJ1-2; 8 nucleotides line up with TRBD1. Germline assignment: CDR1 KGHDR and CDR2 SFDVKD. The CDR3 has 12 residues. As DNA, the CDR3 is TGTGCCACCAGTGACATGGGGTGGGACAGGAGCTTC. It encodes CATSDMGWDRSF.

This clonotype was picked up many times. One junction end disagrees with the germline gene, perhaps due to a read error. This chain uses TRBV28 with TRBJ1-2; 7 positions match TRBD1. This CDR3 spans 14 amino acids. CDR1 MDHEN and CDR2 SYDVKM come from the germline V gene. CDR3 in DNA: TGTGCCAGCAGTAGACAGGGAAAGAGGGGTGGCAACACCTTC. Translating it yields CASSRQGKRGGNTF.

The V gene is TRBV6-1, the J gene TRBJ2-7; D call uncertain. CDR1 and CDR2 (germline): MNHNS, SASEGT. The CDR3 spans 14 residues. The V gene lost 2 bases and the J gene lost 4 bases, with 12 bases spanning the gap. Here the CDR3 DNA reads TGTGCCAGCAGTGAAAGGTCCCTCCCTTACGAGCAGTACTTC. As protein: CASSERSLPYEQYF.

This clonotype occurred many times. The chain links TRBV19 to TRBJ2-5; 14 nucleotides line up with TRBD2. The CDR3 is 16 residues long. CDR1 LNHDA and CDR2 SQIVND come from the germline V gene (reference sequence). Unmatched junction bases numbered 4, after V lost 3 bases and J lost 4 bases. CDR3 DNA: TGTGCCAGTAGTATCCCGGGACTAGCGGGAGTAGAGACCCAGTACTTC. Its translation is CASSIPGLAGVETQYF.

In nucleotides, the CDR3 is TGTGCCAGCAGTCCACTCGCAGTGAACACTGAAGCTTTCTTT. Its translation: CASSPLAVNTEAFF. The gene calls are TRBV6-5 and TRBJ1-1; no clear D. V lost 5 bases and J 0 bases, leaving 10 bases between the germline ends. Germline V gene lookup returns CDR1 MNHEY and CDR2 SVGAGI. The CDR3 consists of 14 residues.